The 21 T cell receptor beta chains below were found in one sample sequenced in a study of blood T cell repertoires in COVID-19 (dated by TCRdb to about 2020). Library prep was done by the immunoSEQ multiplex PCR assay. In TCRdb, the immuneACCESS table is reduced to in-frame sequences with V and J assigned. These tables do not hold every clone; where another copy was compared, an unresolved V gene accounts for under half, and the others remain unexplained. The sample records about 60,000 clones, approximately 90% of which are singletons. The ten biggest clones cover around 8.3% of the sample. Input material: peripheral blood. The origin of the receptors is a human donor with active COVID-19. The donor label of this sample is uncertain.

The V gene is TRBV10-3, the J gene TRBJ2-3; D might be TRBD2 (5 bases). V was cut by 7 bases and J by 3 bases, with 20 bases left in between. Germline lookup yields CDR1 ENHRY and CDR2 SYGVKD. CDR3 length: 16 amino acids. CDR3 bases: TGTGCCATCAAGAGCGAAAGCGGCTGGTCGACAGATACGCAGTATTTT. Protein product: CAIKSESGWSTDTQYF.

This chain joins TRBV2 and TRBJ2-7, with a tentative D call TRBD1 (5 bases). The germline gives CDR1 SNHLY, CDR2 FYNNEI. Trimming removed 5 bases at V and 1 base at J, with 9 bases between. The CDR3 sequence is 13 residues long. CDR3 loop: CASSPPGSYEQYF. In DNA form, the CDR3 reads TGTGCCAGCAGTCCTCCAGGGTCCTACGAGCAGTACTTC.

The CDR3 reads CASTPAPTGQNIQYF. Written as DNA, the CDR3 is TGTGCCAGTACCCCAGCACCGACAGGGCAAAACATTCAGTACTTC. V gene TRBV19 combines with J gene TRBJ2-4; 7 bases match TRBD1. There are 15 residues in the CDR3. The junction had 11 bases not matched to a gene; V was cut back by 7 bases and J by 5 bases. Germline values: CDR1 LNHDA, CDR2 SQIVND (reference sequence).

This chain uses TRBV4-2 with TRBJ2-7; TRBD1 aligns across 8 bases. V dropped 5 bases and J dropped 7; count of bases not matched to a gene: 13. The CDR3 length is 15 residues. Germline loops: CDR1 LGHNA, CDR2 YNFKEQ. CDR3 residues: CASSSGRDRPKEQYF. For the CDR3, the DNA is TGTGCCAGCAGCTCAGGCCGGGACAGGCCTAAGGAGCAGTACTTC.

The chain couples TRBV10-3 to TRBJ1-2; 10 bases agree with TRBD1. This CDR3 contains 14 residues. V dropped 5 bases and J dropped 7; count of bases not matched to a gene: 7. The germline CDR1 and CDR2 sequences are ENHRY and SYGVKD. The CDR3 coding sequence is TGTGCCATCAGTTTGGGGGACAGGGGTTCTGGCTACACCTTC. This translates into CAISLGDRGSGYTF.

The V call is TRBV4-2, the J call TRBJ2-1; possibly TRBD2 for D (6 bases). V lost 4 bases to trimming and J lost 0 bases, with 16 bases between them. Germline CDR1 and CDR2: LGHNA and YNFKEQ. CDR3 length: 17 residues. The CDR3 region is CASSRVGGSSSYNEQFF. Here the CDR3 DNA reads TGTGCCAGCAGCCGCGTGGGGGGTTCGAGCTCCTACAATGAGCAGTTCTTC.

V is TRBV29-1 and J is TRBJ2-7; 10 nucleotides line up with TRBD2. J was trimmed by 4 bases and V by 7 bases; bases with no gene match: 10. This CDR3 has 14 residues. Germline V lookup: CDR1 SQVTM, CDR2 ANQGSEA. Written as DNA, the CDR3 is TGCAGCGGGACTCTAGCGGGAGCGGCTTACGAGCAGTACTTC. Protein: CSGTLAGAAYEQYF.

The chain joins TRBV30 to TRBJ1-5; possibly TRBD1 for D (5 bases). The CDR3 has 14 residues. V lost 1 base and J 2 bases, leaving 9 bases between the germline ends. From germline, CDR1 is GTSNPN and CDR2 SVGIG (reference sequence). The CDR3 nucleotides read TGTGCCTGGAGTGAGCGGGGCGGCAATCAGCCCCAGCATTTT. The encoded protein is CAWSERGGNQPQHF.

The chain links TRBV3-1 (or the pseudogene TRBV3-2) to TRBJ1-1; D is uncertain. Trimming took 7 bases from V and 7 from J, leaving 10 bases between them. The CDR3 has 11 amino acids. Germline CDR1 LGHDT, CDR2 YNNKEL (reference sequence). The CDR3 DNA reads TGTGCCAGCACACGAGAGGGTGAAGCTTTCTTT. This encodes CASTREGEAFF.

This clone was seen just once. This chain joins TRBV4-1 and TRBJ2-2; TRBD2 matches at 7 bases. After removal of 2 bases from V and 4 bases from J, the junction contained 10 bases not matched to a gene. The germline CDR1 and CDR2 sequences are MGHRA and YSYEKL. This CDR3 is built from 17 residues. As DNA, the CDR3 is TGCGCCAGCAGCCAAATTACGGCGGGAGTCATCACCGGGGAGCTGTTTTTT. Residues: CASSQITAGVITGELFF.

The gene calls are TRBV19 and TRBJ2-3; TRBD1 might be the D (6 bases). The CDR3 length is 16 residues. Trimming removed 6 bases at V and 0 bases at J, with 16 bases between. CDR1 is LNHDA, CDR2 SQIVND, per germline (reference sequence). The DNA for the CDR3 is TGTGCCAGTAGATCTCAAGGGACACCAAGCACAGATACGCAGTATTTT. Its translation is CASRSQGTPSTDTQYF.

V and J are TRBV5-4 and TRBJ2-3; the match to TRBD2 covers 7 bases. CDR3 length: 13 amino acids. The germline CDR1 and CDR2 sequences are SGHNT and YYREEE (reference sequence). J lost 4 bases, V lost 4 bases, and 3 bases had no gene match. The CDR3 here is CASSAGVSDTQYF. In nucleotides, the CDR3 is TGTGCCAGCAGCGCGGGAGTATCAGATACGCAGTATTTT.

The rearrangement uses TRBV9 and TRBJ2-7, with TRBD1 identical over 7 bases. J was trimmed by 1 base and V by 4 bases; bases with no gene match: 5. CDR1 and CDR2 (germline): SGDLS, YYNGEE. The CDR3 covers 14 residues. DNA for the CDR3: TGTGCCAGCAGCCTAGGGACAGCGTCCTACGAGCAGTACTTC. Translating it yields CASSLGTASYEQYF.

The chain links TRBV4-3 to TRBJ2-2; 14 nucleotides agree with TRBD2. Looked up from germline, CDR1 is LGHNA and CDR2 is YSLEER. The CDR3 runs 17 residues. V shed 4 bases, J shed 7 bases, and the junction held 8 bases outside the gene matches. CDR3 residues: CASSLRTSGGRGGELFF. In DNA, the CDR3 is TGCGCCAGCAGCCTGAGGACTAGCGGGGGGCGGGGCGGGGAGCTGTTTTTT.

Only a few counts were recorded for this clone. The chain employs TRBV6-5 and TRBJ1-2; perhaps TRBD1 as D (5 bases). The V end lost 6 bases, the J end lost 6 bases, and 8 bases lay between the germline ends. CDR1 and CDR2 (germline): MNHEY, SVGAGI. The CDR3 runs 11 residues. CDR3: CASSPGDGYTF. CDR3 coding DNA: TGTGCCAGCAGCCCGGGGGATGGCTACACCTTC.

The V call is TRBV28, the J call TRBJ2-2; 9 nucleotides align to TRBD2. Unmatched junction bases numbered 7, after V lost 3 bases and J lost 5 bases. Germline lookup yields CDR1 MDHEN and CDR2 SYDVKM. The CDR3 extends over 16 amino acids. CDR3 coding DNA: TGTGCCAGCAGTTTGATTAGCGGGAGTTATACCGGGGAGCTGTTTTTT. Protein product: CASSLISGSYTGELFF. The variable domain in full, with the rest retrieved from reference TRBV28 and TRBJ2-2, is DVKVTQSSRYLVKRTGEKVFLECVQDMDHENMFWYRQDPGLGLRLIYFSYDVKMKEKGDIPEGYSVSREKKERFSLILESASTNQTSMYLCASSLISGSYTGELFFGEGSRLTVL.

CDR3 residues: CASSDRGRGEQYF. The DNA for the CDR3 is TGCGCCAGCTCGGACAGGGGGAGGGGAGAGCAGTACTTC. This chain uses TRBV4-3 with TRBJ2-7; the match to TRBD1 covers 10 bases. The ends lost 8 bases at V and 7 bases at J; junction bases unmatched: 8. Germline CDR1 reads LGHNA; CDR2 reads YSLEER. The CDR3 contains 13 residues.

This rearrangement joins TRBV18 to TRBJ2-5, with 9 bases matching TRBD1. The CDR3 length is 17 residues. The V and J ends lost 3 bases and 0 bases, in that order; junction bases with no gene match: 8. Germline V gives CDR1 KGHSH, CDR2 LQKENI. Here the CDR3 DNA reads TGTGCCAGCTCACCGTCCGGGACAGGGATTAACCAAGAGACCCAGTACTTC. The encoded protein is CASSPSGTGINQETQYF.

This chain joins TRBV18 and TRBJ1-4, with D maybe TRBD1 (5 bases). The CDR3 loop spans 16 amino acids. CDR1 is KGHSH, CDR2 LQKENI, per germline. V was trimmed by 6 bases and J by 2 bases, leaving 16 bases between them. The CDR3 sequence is CASSTGGEGTNEKLFF. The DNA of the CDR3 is TGTGCCAGCTCTACCGGAGGGGAAGGGACTAATGAAAAACTGTTTTTT. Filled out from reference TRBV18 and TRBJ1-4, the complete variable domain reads NAGVMQNPRHLVRRRGQEARLRCSPMKGHSHVYWYRQLPEEGLKFMVYLQKENIIDESGMPKERFSAEFPKEGPSILRIQQVVRGDSAAYFCASSTGGEGTNEKLFFGSGTQLSVL.

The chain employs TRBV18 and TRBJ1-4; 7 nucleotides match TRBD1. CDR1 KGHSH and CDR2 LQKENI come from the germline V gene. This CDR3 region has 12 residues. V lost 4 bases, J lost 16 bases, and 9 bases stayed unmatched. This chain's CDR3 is CASSLAGTDPFF. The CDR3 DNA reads TGTGCCAGCTCACTCGCGGGGACAGATCCGTTTTTT.

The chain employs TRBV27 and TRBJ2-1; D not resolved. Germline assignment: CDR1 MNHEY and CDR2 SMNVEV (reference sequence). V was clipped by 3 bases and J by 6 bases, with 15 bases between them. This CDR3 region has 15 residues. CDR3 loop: CASSFRSLFVNEQFF. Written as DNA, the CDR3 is TGTGCCAGCAGTTTTAGGAGCTTATTCGTCAATGAGCAGTTCTTC.